One T cell receptor (beta chain) is described in this entry. PCR primers comprised 60 Vbeta and 13 Jbeta primers. Libraries were prepared by immunoSEQ multiplex PCR; TCRdb keeps only in-frame clonotypes and omits some of them. In the table there are about 220,000 clones, over 60% of which are singletons. The data belong to a study of cytomegalovirus exposure and HLA in healthy donors. Study-wide context: Prior work identified under 130 million unique TCR beta sequences in about 179 million T cells.

With V trimmed by 11 bases and J by 4 bases, 14 bases remained unmatched. CDR1 and CDR2 from the germline V gene are MNHNS and SASEGT. The CDR3 consists of 14 residues. The V gene is TRBV6-1, the J gene TRBJ2-7, with 7 bases lining up with TRBD2. The sequence derives from a man aged 18-30 years in good health and CMV-seronegative. Sequencing was performed on PBMCs. CDR3 residues: CASLPPGGLYEQYF. The CDR3 nucleotides read TGTGCCTCCCTCCCCCCGGGAGGCCTGTACGAGCAGTACTTC.